This record concerns one T cell receptor (beta chain) sequence. The target antigen is unknown. This entry belongs to a study of cytomegalovirus exposure and HLA in healthy donors. Study findings and constraints: Most sequenced TCRs were rare (though some public TCRs occurred in many donors).

Trimming left V 3 bases short and J 4 bases short, with 9 bases between. The germline V gene encodes CDR1 MNHEY and CDR2 SMNVEV (reference sequence). CDR3 length: 14 amino acids. 60 Vbeta and 13 Jbeta primers were used in PCR. TCRdb's table, derived via immunoSEQ multiplex PCR, lists solely in-frame clones and lacks some. Its table records fewer than 200,000 clones. This TCR derives from a woman aged 55-69 years in good health and CMV-seronegative. This chain links TRBV27 with TRBJ1-4; D gene uncertain. Specimen: PBMCs. The CDR3 DNA follows: TGTGCCAGCAGTTTTGGCGGGAATAATGAAAAACTGTTTTTT. Translating it yields CASSFGGNNEKLFF.